This T cell receptor beta chain comes out of a study of T cell responses to AZD1222 COVID-19 vaccine. Pooling was applied to second doses at about 4 or about 12 weeks. Germline V gene data show CDR1 as MGHRA and CDR2 as YSYEKL. Trimming pared 0 bases from V and 7 bases from J, leaving 7 bases between. The CDR3 contains 13 residues. The protocol was immunoSEQ multiplex PCR, while the TCRdb copy is restricted to in-frame clones and leaves out a portion. This table holds 120,000 or so clones, 70% to 90% found once. Findings and caveats of the study: White British ancestry dominated among donors, who included more females, and clonal diversity was possibly underestimated. Two AZD1222 doses significantly raised spike-specific TCR breadth and depth over controls.

In the case of this clone: Antigen specificity is unknown.

The chain is built from TRBV4-1 and TRBJ2-1; unclear D gene. Here the sequenced sample was peripheral blood, taken 28 days after the second AZD1222 dose. This TCR derives from an adult who received the AZD1222 COVID-19 vaccine. CDR3: CASSQDTENEQFF. In DNA form, the CDR3 reads TGCGCCAGCAGCCAAGATACTGAGAATGAGCAGTTCTTC.